The 20 T cell receptor beta chains presented below share a single source sample, sequenced in a study of neurological immune-mediated disorders. TCRdb re-derived calls from the 5' RACE reads in MiXCR, one entry per CDR3 protein. The repertoire holds 80,000 or so distinct CDR3 sequences, with roughly 9% as singletons. Sequenced sample: PBMCs. These TCRs come from a man aged 50-60 years in good health.

J is TRBJ2-5 and V is TRBV6-5, with TRBD1 matching over 8 bases. Trimming cost V 4 bases and J 5 bases; bases outside gene matches: 6. The CDR3 covers 14 residues. The germline V gene has CDR1 MNHEY and CDR2 SVGAGI. DNA for the CDR3: TGTGCCAGCAGTTCCACGACAGGGGTGGAGACCCAGTACTTC. Its translation is CASSSTTGVETQYF.

In this sample, this clonotype turned up many times. V is TRBV6-5 and J is TRBJ2-2, with 9 bases fitting TRBD2. CDR3 length equals 16 residues. Trimming removed 0 bases from V and 9 bases from J; junction bases left unmatched: 8. Germline lookup yields CDR1 MNHEY and CDR2 SVGAGI. CDR3 loop: CASSYSRSLAGRELFF. CDR3 nucleotide sequence: TGTGCCAGCAGTTACTCGAGATCCCTAGCGGGAAGGGAGCTGTTTTTT.

This clonotype was seen a few times. The V call is TRBV7-2, the J call TRBJ2-3; D is perhaps TRBD2 (5 bases). CDR1 SGHTA and CDR2 FQGNSA come from the germline V gene. This CDR3 comprises 16 residues. The V gene lost 2 bases and the J gene lost 3 bases, with 15 bases spanning the gap. This CDR3 is CASSLRSGHATDTQYF. CDR3 DNA: TGTGCCAGCAGCTTAAGAAGCGGCCATGCAACAGATACGCAGTATTTT.

In this sample, this clonotype turned up many times. CDR3 DNA sequence: TGTGCCATCAGTGAGAGGGGAGAGACCCAGTACTTC. Amino acid sequence: CAISERGETQYF. The chain combines TRBV10-3 with TRBJ2-5; weak D call: TRBD1 (5 bases). Germline CDR1 reads ENHRY; CDR2 reads SYGVKD. The CDR3 has 12 amino acids. V lost 2 bases to trimming and J lost 4 bases, with 5 bases between them.

This clonotype was found many times. V is TRBV5-1 and J is TRBJ2-1; 7 bases are shared with TRBD2. In germline, CDR1 is SGHRS, CDR2 YFSETQ. The CDR3 totals 16 residues. The V and J ends lost 4 bases and 4 bases, in that order; junction bases with no gene match: 11. The CDR3 region has the DNA TGCGCCAGCAGCAAAGGAGGTCTAGCGGCGTACAATGAGCAGTTCTTC. Its translation is CASSKGGLAAYNEQFF.

For the CDR3, the DNA is TGTGCCAGCAGTTACGGCGGGGCTGCCAATGAGCAGTTCTTC. This translates into CASSYGGAANEQFF. This chain uses TRBV6-5 with TRBJ2-1; perhaps TRBD2 as D (6 bases). CDR1 MNHEY and CDR2 SVGAGI come from the germline V gene. The germline V and J ends were trimmed by 2 bases and 6 bases, with 11 bases remaining between them. CDR3 length equals 14 residues.

This clonotype was found many times. V gene TRBV5-1 combines with J gene TRBJ1-2; D gene ambiguous. The CDR3 covers 13 residues. CDR1 SGHRS and CDR2 YFSETQ come from the germline V gene. Trimming cost V 2 bases and J 11 bases, with 16 bases left between them. The CDR3 DNA reads TGCGCCAGCAGCTTTGGCCGAGACTTGGAATACACCTTC. Amino acid sequence: CASSFGRDLEYTF.

The sample holds a few counts of this clonotype. A junction boundary mismatches the germline segment, possibly from a read error. The rearrangement joins TRBV7-2 to TRBJ2-3; D assignment may be TRBD1 or TRBD2 (5 bases each). The CDR3 runs to 13 residues. Germline loops: CDR1 SGHTA, CDR2 FQGNSA. The CDR3 DNA is TGTGCCAGCACCTTAATGGGGGAAAATACGCAGTATTTT. Translation: CASTLMGENTQYF.

This clonotype showed up many times. The chain uses TRBV5-1 and TRBJ1-1; D call uncertain. Germline V lookup: CDR1 SGHRS, CDR2 YFSETQ. Trimming cost V 2 bases and J 3 bases, with 8 bases left between them. The CDR3 contains 13 residues. In DNA form, the CDR3 reads TGCGCCAGCAGCTTTGCGGAGGACACTGAAGCTTTCTTT. As protein: CASSFAEDTEAFF.

The table lists this clonotype with many counts. The V call is TRBV7-9, the J call TRBJ2-1, with D unclear. This CDR3 is 15 amino acids long. Deletions cut 7 bases from V and 1 base from J, with 14 bases between. Germline CDR1 and CDR2: SEHNR and FQNEAQ (reference sequence). CDR3 in amino acids: CASIPDGKSYNEQFF. The CDR3 DNA follows: TGTGCCAGCATCCCGGACGGCAAATCCTACAATGAGCAGTTCTTC.

This clonotype has at least ten counts. The V and J genes are TRBV20-1 and TRBJ1-1, with D unclear. Per germline, CDR1 DFQATT and CDR2 SNEGSKA (reference sequence). This CDR3 has 13 residues. V shed 0 bases and J shed 4 bases, with 9 bases lying between them. DNA of the CDR3: TGCAGTGCTAGAGATAAGGGTGGCACTGAAGCTTTCTTT. This gives the protein CSARDKGGTEAFF.

This chain connects TRBV10-3 to TRBJ2-7; 7 positions match TRBD1. CDR1 is ENHRY and CDR2 is SYGVKD in the germline V gene. CDR3 length equals 15 residues. Trimming took 7 bases from V and 2 from J; bases not matched to a gene: 11. This chain's CDR3 is CAINNKQGVPYEQYF. DNA of the CDR3: TGTGCCATCAATAATAAGCAGGGGGTCCCCTACGAGCAGTACTTC.

This clonotype was seen at least ten times. The rearrangement uses TRBV20-1 and TRBJ1-5; no clear D gene. This CDR3 spans 14 amino acids. V gave up 2 bases and J gave up 1 base, with 9 bases separating them. Germline V lookup: CDR1 DFQATT, CDR2 SNEGSKA (reference sequence). CDR3 nucleotides: TGCAGTGCTAGACACGGTTTAAGCAATCAGCCCCAGCATTTT. Translated, it gives CSARHGLSNQPQHF.

In this sample, this clonotype turned up many times. The chain uses TRBV7-3 and TRBJ2-3; the match to TRBD2 covers 14 bases. The CDR3 extends over 17 amino acids. The trim removed 4 bases at V and 3 bases at J, leaving 6 bases unmatched. Looked up from germline, CDR1 is SGHTA and CDR2 is FQGTGA. The CDR3 region is CASSSTGTSGRTDTQYF. The CDR3 nucleotides are TGTGCCAGCAGCTCAACCGGGACTAGCGGGAGAACAGATACGCAGTATTTT.

The sample holds many counts of this clonotype. The gene calls are TRBV3-1 and TRBJ1-6; 9 bases are shared with TRBD1. The CDR3 is made up of 16 amino acids. Unmatched junction bases numbered 10, after V lost 8 bases and J lost 5 bases. CDR1 and CDR2 from the germline V gene are LGHDT and YNNKEL (reference sequence). CDR3 sequence (DNA): TGTGCCAGCTCTCGTAGGGACAGGGCCGATAATTCACCCCTCCACTTT. Translated: CASSRRDRADNSPLHF.

This clonotype was seen many times. V gene TRBV24-1 combines with J gene TRBJ2-5; no clear D. The CDR3 is 15 amino acids. Trimming stripped 4 bases from V and 4 bases from J, with 15 bases between. Germline V gene data show CDR1 as KGHDR and CDR2 as SFDVKD. CDR3 loop: CATSDSPTGRETQYF. The CDR3 coding sequence is TGTGCCACCAGTGACTCCCCCACGGGCCGAGAGACCCAGTACTTC.

This clonotype was seen at least ten times. This may be a read error, as it is one base from a much larger clone. The chain joins TRBV5-5 to TRBJ2-3; D is unclear. The CDR3 covers 16 residues. The germline V gene encodes CDR1 SGHKS and CDR2 YYEKEE (reference sequence). The CDR3 protein is CAGSLGDGGWADTQYF. In DNA, the CDR3 is TGTGCCGGCAGCCTTGGTGACGGTGGTTGGGCAGATACGCAGTATTTT.

There are many counts of this clonotype. The chain links TRBV29-1 to TRBJ2-6; no firm D call. Trimming removed 7 bases at V and 0 bases at J, with 22 bases between. Germline V gene sequence: CDR1 SQVTM, CDR2 ANQGSEA. The CDR3 runs to 18 residues. The CDR3 nucleotides are TGCAGCGCGGAATTACCAAGGAGTTTAACCTCTGGGGCCAACGTCCTGACTTTC. Its protein product is CSAELPRSLTSGANVLTF.

This clonotype was recorded at least ten times. The rearrangement joins TRBV6-2 or TRBV6-3 to TRBJ2-2; D is unclear. This CDR3 region has 15 residues. Trimming pared 0 bases from V and 5 bases from J, leaving 10 bases between. Germline lookup yields CDR1 MNHEY and CDR2 SVGEGT. The CDR3 reads CASSYSDIPTGELFF. CDR3 coding DNA: TGTGCCAGCAGTTACTCAGACATCCCGACCGGGGAGCTGTTTTTT.

The J gene is TRBJ1-3, the V gene TRBV29-1, with a weak D call TRBD1 (5 bases). V shed 6 bases and J shed 0 bases, with 12 bases lying between them. CDR1 and CDR2 (germline): SQVTM, ANQGSEA. The CDR3 consists of 14 residues. The chain's CDR3 is CSVHGGYSGNTIYF. The CDR3 DNA is TGCAGCGTCCATGGGGGGTACTCTGGAAACACCATATATTTT.